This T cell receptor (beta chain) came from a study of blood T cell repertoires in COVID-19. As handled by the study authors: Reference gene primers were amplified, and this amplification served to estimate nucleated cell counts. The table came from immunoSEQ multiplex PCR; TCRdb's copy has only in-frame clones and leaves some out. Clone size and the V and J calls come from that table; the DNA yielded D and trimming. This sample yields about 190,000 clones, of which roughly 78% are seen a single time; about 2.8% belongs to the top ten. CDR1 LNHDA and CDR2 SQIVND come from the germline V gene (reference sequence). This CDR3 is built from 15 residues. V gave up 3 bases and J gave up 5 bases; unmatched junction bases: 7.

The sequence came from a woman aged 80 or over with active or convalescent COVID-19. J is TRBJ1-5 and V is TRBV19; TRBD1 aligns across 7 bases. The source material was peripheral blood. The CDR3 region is CASSIPFQGDQPQHF. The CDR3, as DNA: TGTGCCAGTAGTATCCCCTTTCAGGGGGATCAGCCCCAGCATTTT.